The 31 T cell receptor beta chains below come from one sample, sequenced in a study of breast tumors, draining lymph nodes, adjacent tissues. TCRdb ran MiXCR on the multiplex PCR reads and lists one entry per CDR3 protein. The sample lists about 13,000 distinct CDR3 sequences; roughly 60% were seen once. The material sequenced was tumor-adjacent breast tissue. The receptors were sampled from a female donor with breast cancer. Some clones in this sample may be carry-over from other donors' samples.

This clonotype was seen at least ten times. Given a much more abundant clone one base away, this may be a read error. The V and J genes are TRBV6-5 and TRBJ2-2; weak D call: TRBD1 (5 bases). This CDR3 has 14 residues. The ends were cut back, 4 bases at V and 2 bases at J, with 8 bases in the middle. From germline, CDR1 is MNHEY and CDR2 SVGAGI. CDR3 nucleotide sequence: TGTGCCAGCAGTTTAGGGGCTAACACCGGGGAGCTGTTTTTT. Residues: CASSLGANTGELFF.

This chain uses TRBV7-2 with TRBJ1-6; D is unclear. V was trimmed by 6 bases and J by 6 bases, leaving 15 bases between them. Germline CDR1 reads SGHTA; CDR2 reads FQGNSA. This CDR3 is built from 15 residues. The CDR3 DNA follows: TGTGCCAGCAGTCAAAGGGCAGTGGTTAATTCACCCCTCCACTTT. It translates to CASSQRAVVNSPLHF.

The CDR3 loop reads CASSINSNQPQHF. In DNA form, the CDR3 reads TGTGCCAGCAGCATCAATAGCAATCAGCCCCAGCATTTT. J is TRBJ1-5 and V is TRBV5-5; D gene uncertain. The CDR3 spans 13 residues. The V gene's germline CDR1 is SGHKS and CDR2 YYEKEE (reference sequence). The V end lost 4 bases, the J end lost 0 bases, and 5 bases lay between the germline ends.

The chain employs TRBV7-8 and TRBJ1-5; D possibly corresponds to TRBD1 (5 bases). V was cut by 1 base and J by 2 bases, with 6 bases left in between. This CDR3 region has 14 residues. Germline CDR1 and CDR2: SGHVS and FQNEAQ. The CDR3 loop reads CASSLGGGNQPQHF. The DNA for the CDR3 is TGTGCCAGCAGCTTAGGAGGGGGCAATCAGCCCCAGCATTTT.

V gene TRBV19 combines with J gene TRBJ1-5; weak D call: TRBD1 (6 bases). Germline V gene lookup returns CDR1 LNHDA and CDR2 SQIVND (reference sequence). CDR3 length: 16 residues. V gave up 4 bases and J gave up 2 bases, with 15 bases separating them. This chain's CDR3 is CASSRNRDGGNQPQHF. In nucleotides, the CDR3 is TGTGCCAGTAGTAGAAACAGGGATGGTGGCAATCAGCCCCAGCATTTT.

The chain uses TRBV10-2 and TRBJ2-7; D is undetermined. Germline assignment: CDR1 WSHSY and CDR2 SAAADI. The CDR3 has 10 residues. V lost 11 bases and J lost 3, with 8 bases in between. Written as DNA, the CDR3 is TGCGCCGGCCGTTACTACGAGCAGTACTTC. Protein product: CAGRYYEQYF.

This clonotype was counted only a few times. This chain links TRBV5-1 with TRBJ2-3, with 8 bases lining up with TRBD1. Germline V gene data show CDR1 as SGHRS and CDR2 as YFSETQ. The CDR3 contains 15 residues. J gave up 4 bases and V 5 bases, and 9 bases lay outside the gene matches. CDR3 amino acids: CASRGATGVADTQYF. DNA for the CDR3: TGCGCCAGCAGAGGGGCGACAGGGGTGGCAGATACGCAGTATTTT.

In this sample, this clonotype turned up once. The chain employs TRBV11-2 and TRBJ2-7; the D gene is possibly TRBD1 (5 bases). Trimming shortened V by 1 base and J by 0 bases, and 10 bases separated the two germline ends. Germline CDR1 SGHAT, CDR2 FQNNGV. CDR3 size: 15 residues. As DNA, the CDR3 is TGTGCCAGCAGCTTAGTTCAGGGTACCTCCTACGAGCAGTACTTC. Protein product: CASSLVQGTSYEQYF. Drawing the rest from reference TRBV11-2 and TRBJ2-7, the complete variable domain is EAGVAQSPRYKIIEKRQSVAFWCNPISGHATLYWYQQILGQGPKLLIQFQNNGVVDDSQLPKDRFSAERLKGVDSTLKIQPAKLEDSAVYLCASSLVQGTSYEQYFGPGTRLTVT.

This clonotype was found many times. The chain carries TRBV5-1 and TRBJ2-7; 7 positions agree with TRBD2. CDR3 size: 14 residues. With V trimmed by 0 bases and J by 6 bases, 6 bases remained unmatched. Germline-derived CDR1 and CDR2 are SGHRS and YFSETQ. CDR3 sequence (DNA): TGCGCCAGCAGCTTGGGGGACTACACGGGCGAGCAGTACTTC. This gives the protein CASSLGDYTGEQYF.

This clonotype was recorded at least ten times. A much larger clone lies one base from this, so it may be a read error. V and J are TRBV9 and TRBJ1-2, with D uncertain. This CDR3 spans 15 amino acids. Germline lookup yields CDR1 SGDLS and CDR2 YYNGEE. CDR3 in amino acids: CASSDQGRGLLGSTF. CDR3 bases: TGTGCCAGCAGCGACCAAGGACGAGGACTTTTGGGCTCCACCTTC.

This clonotype showed up many times. This chain connects TRBV6-4 to TRBJ2-1, with 12 positions matching TRBD2. Germline V lookup: CDR1 MRHNA, CDR2 SNTAGT. V trimming: 5 bases; J trimming: 9 bases; junction bases outside the gene matches: 8. The CDR3 has 15 residues. The CDR3 reads CASSPGTSGWSEQFF. DNA for the CDR3: TGTGCCAGCAGTCCCGGGACTAGCGGGTGGTCTGAGCAGTTCTTC.

The chain employs TRBV10-2 and TRBJ2-7, with D unclear. This CDR3 has 11 amino acids. Germline CDR1 reads WSHSY; CDR2 reads SAAADI. The CDR3 loop reads CSSRGAYEQYF. For the CDR3, the DNA is TGCAGCAGCAGAGGTGCGTACGAGCAGTACTTC.

This chain uses TRBV20-1 with TRBJ2-7, with TRBD1 matching over 11 bases. In germline, CDR1 is DFQATT, CDR2 SNEGSKA (reference sequence). The CDR3 length is 14 residues. Germline trimming cut 5 bases from V and 9 bases from J; bases unmatched to any gene: 12. The CDR3 loop is CSALRTGGPSAQYF. CDR3 bases: TGCAGTGCTTTACGGACAGGGGGCCCCTCCGCGCAGTACTTC.

The chain links TRBV10-3 to TRBJ2-7; TRBD1 aligns across 10 bases. V lost 4 bases to trimming and J lost 7 bases; unmatched junction nucleotides: 4. Per germline, CDR1 ENHRY and CDR2 SYGVKD. CDR3 size: 13 residues. The CDR3 here is CAISGQGAREQYF. The CDR3 coding sequence is TGTGCCATCAGTGGACAGGGGGCGCGGGAGCAGTACTTC.

This clonotype was found many times. This chain connects TRBV7-2 to TRBJ2-1, with 12 nucleotides matching TRBD2. The CDR3 has 15 residues. CDR1 SGHTA and CDR2 FQGNSA come from the germline V gene. After removal of 5 bases from V and 6 bases from J, the junction contained 5 bases not matched to a gene. The CDR3, as DNA: TGTGCCAGCAGCCTGACTAGCGGGAGCTTCAATGAGCAGTTCTTC. Protein sequence: CASSLTSGSFNEQFF.

This clonotype showed up just a few times. The rearrangement links TRBV30 to TRBJ2-1; 10 positions match TRBD2. V shed 4 bases and J 7 bases; nucleotides not matched to a gene: 22. Per the germline V gene, CDR1 is GTSNPN and CDR2 is SVGIG (reference sequence). CDR3 length: 19 residues. CDR3 in amino acids: CAWINAGVISGGPGNEQFF. In nucleotides, the CDR3 is TGTGCCTGGATAAATGCCGGGGTTATTAGCGGGGGGCCTGGGAATGAGCAGTTCTTC.

The chain carries TRBV20-1 and TRBJ2-7; TRBD2 matches at 7 bases. Germline assignment: CDR1 DFQATT and CDR2 SNEGSKA (reference sequence). V was clipped by 3 bases and J by 0 bases; unmatched bases: 14. This CDR3 contains 17 residues. CDR3 sequence reads: CSASDPSPRGSSYEQYF. The DNA of the CDR3 is TGCAGTGCTAGTGACCCTTCCCCGCGGGGGAGCTCCTACGAGCAGTACTTC.

Worth noting for this clonotype: Germline is not matched at one junction end, which may reflect a read error. The chain combines TRBV7-2 with TRBJ2-7, with 12 bases fitting TRBD2. Germline V gives CDR1 SGHTA, CDR2 FQGNSA. CDR3 size: 17 residues. CDR3 sequence reads: CASSLAGGPGSPYEQYF. CDR3 DNA sequence: TGTGCCAGCAGCCTAGCGGGAGGGCCCGGGTCCCCCTACGAGCAGTACTTC.

This clonotype was counted at least ten times. A read error is possible here, since a much larger clone lies one base away. This rearrangement joins TRBV6-1 to TRBJ2-3; D is perhaps TRBD1 (5 bases). The germline V gene encodes CDR1 MNHNS and CDR2 SASEGT. Trimming left V 5 bases short and J 0 bases short, with 12 bases between. CDR3 length equals 15 residues. The CDR3 DNA reads TGTGCCAGCAGTCTTGCGACAGCTAGCACAGATACGCAGTATTTT. The encoded protein is CASSLATASTDTQYF.

The chain couples TRBV24-1 to TRBJ1-5; TRBD1 agrees at 8 bases. CDR3 length: 18 residues. Germline values: CDR1 KGHDR, CDR2 SFDVKD. V was pared by 9 bases and J by 2 bases, with 17 bases of the junction left unmatched. The CDR3 DNA reads TGTGCCACCGTGATTGCGTGTTGGGGGACAGGCCGCAATCAGCCCCAGCATTTT. It translates to CATVIACWGTGRNQPQHF.

Remarks on this clonotype: The junction departs from the called germline gene at one end, perhaps through a read error. The chain carries TRBV5-4 and TRBJ2-7, with no clear D. Germline CDR1 and CDR2: SGHNT and YYREEE (reference sequence). The CDR3 is 12 residues long. The CDR3 DNA follows: TGTGCCAGCAGCTTCGGCTCCCACGAGCAGTACTTC. As protein: CASSFGSHEQYF.

A single count supports this clonotype. The chain joins TRBV7-2 to TRBJ1-2, with TRBD1 identical over 8 bases. The germline CDR1 and CDR2 sequences are SGHTA and FQGNSA. This CDR3 has 14 amino acids. V gave up 5 bases and J gave up 2 bases; unmatched junction bases: 4. The CDR3 coding sequence is TGTGCCAGCAGCCTGACAGGGGCCAACTATGGCTACACCTTC. Translation: CASSLTGANYGYTF.

The V call is TRBV24-1, the J call TRBJ2-7; D is unclear. The CDR3 length is 11 residues. Trimming took 3 bases from V and 7 from J, leaving 6 bases between them. Looked up from germline, CDR1 is KGHDR and CDR2 is SFDVKD. In DNA, the CDR3 is TGTGCCACCAGTGATAGTAGAGAGCAGTACTTC. Encoded protein: CATSDSREQYF.

V usage is TRBV25-1 and J usage is TRBJ1-2, with D maybe TRBD1 (6 bases). V lost 1 base and J 5 bases, leaving 17 bases between the germline ends. From germline, CDR1 is MGHDK and CDR2 SYGVNS. This CDR3 contains 16 residues. The CDR3 is CASSESLGAGGYGYTF. The CDR3 DNA reads as TGTGCCAGCAGTGAATCACTGGGGGCAGGAGGATATGGCTACACCTTC.

The genes are TRBV14 and TRBJ2-2, with unresolved D. This CDR3 has 10 amino acids. V lost 11 bases and J lost 7, with 8 bases in between. CDR1 SGHDN and CDR2 FVKESK come from the germline V gene. CDR3 protein: CACIGGELFF. The CDR3 DNA is TGTGCCTGCATTGGCGGGGAGCTGTTTTTT.

The chain recombines TRBV29-1 with TRBJ2-1; a possible D gene is TRBD1 (6 bases). The germline CDR1 and CDR2 sequences are SQVTM and ANQGSEA. The CDR3 runs to 14 residues. The germline V and J ends were trimmed by 5 bases and 9 bases, with 20 bases remaining between them. The CDR3 reads CSVNLGQQGPEQFF. CDR3 nucleotide sequence: TGCAGCGTTAATTTGGGACAACAGGGTCCTGAGCAGTTCTTC.

This clonotype was seen once. This rearrangement joins TRBV11-3 to TRBJ2-5; TRBD2 is a possible D gene (5 bases). CDR1 is SGHNT and CDR2 is YENEEA in the germline V gene. CDR3 length: 13 amino acids. Trimming cost V 2 bases and J 4 bases, with 8 bases left between them. The CDR3 DNA sequence: TGTGCCAGCAGCTTACGGGGAGTAGAGACCCAGTACTTC. Translation: CASSLRGVETQYF.

About this clonotype itself: At one end, the junction sequence differs from germline, possibly due to a read error. V usage is TRBV29-1 and J usage is TRBJ2-3; 10 bases are a match to TRBD2. There are 16 residues in the CDR3. Germline CDR1 SQVTM, CDR2 ANQGSEA. In nucleotides, the CDR3 is TGCAGCGTTGATCGGGCTAGCGGGAGTGGGACAGATACGCAGTATTTC. This codes for CSVDRASGSGTDTQYF.

In DNA, the CDR3 is TGTGCCAGCAGCAGGGTAGGGAGTACCGGGGAGCTGTTTTTT. Residues: CASSRVGSTGELFF. The gene calls are TRBV11-2 and TRBJ2-2; possibly TRBD2 for D (5 bases). With 5 bases removed from V and 5 bases from J, the gap between germline ends came to 12 bases. Germline loops: CDR1 SGHAT, CDR2 FQNNGV. The CDR3 length is 14 residues.

This clonotype has just a few counts. The rearrangement uses TRBV10-3 and TRBJ1-4; no clear D. V lost 3 bases to trimming and J lost 2 bases, with 10 bases between them. The CDR3 runs to 15 residues. From germline, CDR1 is ENHRY and CDR2 SYGVKD. The CDR3 DNA follows: TGTGCCATCAGTGATTACGAGGGCACTAATGAAAAACTGTTTTTT. Its translation: CAISDYEGTNEKLFF.

The chain is built from TRBV12-3 or TRBV12-4 and TRBJ2-3; TRBD2 aligns across 8 bases. The CDR3 length is 15 residues. The V gene end was trimmed by 6 bases and the J gene end by 3 bases; junction bases not matched to a gene: 8. CDR3 sequence reads: CASSLGGLETDTQYF. DNA for the CDR3: TGTGCCAGCAGCCTAGGGGGACTAGAGACAGATACGCAGTATTTT.